The 25 T cell receptor beta chains below were found in one sample sequenced in a study of spatial heterogeneity in lung cancer. MiXCR, applied by TCRdb to the 5' RACE reads, yields one record per CDR3 protein. This sample carries more than 5,000 distinct CDR3 sequences, 12% of them seen once, and the ten largest clones take 15% to 20%. The time point: sample taken at primary tumor resection. This specimen was lung tissue, taken at surgery. The receptors were gathered from a human donor with early-stage non-small cell lung cancer.

This clonotype was picked up many times. This beta chain appears as a stray read in a library generated for alpha chains; its size is not informative. The rearrangement links TRBV6-1 to TRBJ1-1; no clear D. CDR1 and CDR2 from the germline V gene are MNHNS and SASEGT. This CDR3 comprises 12 residues. V was pared by 4 bases and J by 2 bases, with 5 bases between. The CDR3 DNA follows: TGTGCCAGCAGTGGGAGAAACACTGAAGCTTTCTTT. Translating gives CASSGRNTEAFF.

The sample holds many counts of this clonotype. The size of this beta chain means little, since it is a stray read in a library made for alpha chains. The gene calls are TRBV5-1 and TRBJ1-2, with 7 positions matching TRBD1. This CDR3 spans 12 amino acids. The V segment lost 4 bases and the J segment 7 bases; nucleotides outside the gene matches: 4. Per the germline V gene, CDR1 is SGHRS and CDR2 is YFSETQ. The CDR3 DNA sequence: TGCGCCAGCAGCGGGGACAGAGTTGGCTACACCTTC. Residues: CASSGDRVGYTF.

Comments on this clonotype: This beta chain lies outside the target of a library built for alpha chains; its clone size means little. V usage is TRBV3-1 and J usage is TRBJ1-4, with 8 bases aligning to TRBD1. The CDR3 runs to 15 residues. The germline CDR1 and CDR2 sequences are LGHDT and YNNKEL (reference sequence). The V segment lost 2 bases and the J segment 8 bases; nucleotides outside the gene matches: 7. The CDR3 protein is CASSQWSDREEKLFF. The DNA for the CDR3 is TGTGCCAGCAGCCAATGGTCGGACAGGGAGGAAAAACTGTTTTTT.

This clonotype was seen many times. This beta chain was picked up by a library intended for alpha chains and is off target, so its count carries little meaning. This chain joins TRBV5-6 and TRBJ2-1, with 7 bases fitting TRBD2. After removal of 2 bases from V and 12 bases from J, the junction contained 14 bases not matched to a gene. CDR3 length: 15 residues. CDR1 SGHDT and CDR2 YYEEEE come from the germline V gene. The CDR3 protein is CASSFPAGAGNRQFF. CDR3 DNA: TGTGCCAGCAGCTTCCCGGCGGGAGCAGGAAACAGGCAGTTCTTC.

This clonotype was seen at least ten times. In a library made to pick up alpha chains, this beta chain is a stray read with a size that means little. V and J are TRBV7-2 and TRBJ1-6, with D unclear. From germline, CDR1 is SGHTA and CDR2 FQGNSA. This CDR3 comprises 13 residues. The V gene lost 0 bases and the J gene lost 8 bases, with 5 bases spanning the gap. The CDR3 nucleotides read TGTGCCAGCAGCTTAGCGATGGATTCACCCCTCCACTTT. Translation: CASSLAMDSPLHF.

In this sample, this clonotype is medium-sized. Little can be read into the size of this beta chain, an off-target read in a library designed for alpha chains. The rearrangement links TRBV9 to TRBJ2-2; no reliable D call. The ends were cut back, 1 base at V and 4 bases at J, with 11 bases in the middle. This CDR3 has 15 amino acids. CDR1 SGDLS and CDR2 YYNGEE come from the germline V gene. CDR3 coding DNA: TGTGCCAGCAGCGTATCGAGGTTTAGCACCGGGGAGCTGTTTTTT. It translates to CASSVSRFSTGELFF.

This clonotype was picked up many times. As an off-target read in a library built for alpha chains, this beta chain has a frequency of little significance. The chain joins TRBV7-2 to TRBJ2-7; 7 bases match TRBD1. Looked up from germline, CDR1 is SGHTA and CDR2 is FQGNSA. This CDR3 has 15 amino acids. V lost 1 base, J lost 3 bases, and 6 bases stayed unmatched. As DNA, the CDR3 is TGTGCCAGCAGCTTAGGGACAGGAGGCCTCTACGAGCAGTACTTC. It encodes CASSLGTGGLYEQYF. Using reference TRBV7-2 and TRBJ2-7 for the parts outside the CDR3, the full variable domain is GAGVSQSPSNKVTEKGKDVELRCDPISGHTALYWYRQSLGQGLEFLIYFQGNSAPDKSGLPSDRFSAERTGGSVSTLTIQRTQQEDSAVYLCASSLGTGGLYEQYFGPGTRLTVT.

Relative to its sample, this clonotype is large. This beta chain appears as a stray read in a library generated for alpha chains; its size is not informative. V gene TRBV20-1 combines with J gene TRBJ2-1; TRBD2 agrees at 9 bases. J gave up 6 bases and V 2 bases, and 8 bases lay outside the gene matches. CDR3 length equals 15 residues. Looked up from germline, CDR1 is DFQATT and CDR2 is SNEGSKA (reference sequence). For the CDR3, the DNA is TGCAGTGCTAGACCCGGGACTAGCCCGTCCAATGAGCAGTTCTTC. Translation: CSARPGTSPSNEQFF.

This clonotype is classed as medium-sized. With the library built for alpha chains, this beta chain is off target and its frequency is not meaningful. The J gene is TRBJ2-5, the V gene TRBV29-1, with D possibly matching TRBD1 (6 bases). Per germline, CDR1 SQVTM and CDR2 ANQGSEA. Deletions cut 4 bases from V and 1 base from J, with 10 bases between. This CDR3 region has 13 residues. CDR3: CSVGQVSQETQYF. CDR3 DNA: TGCAGCGTTGGACAGGTTAGCCAAGAGACCCAGTACTTC.

This clonotype was picked up many times. This beta chain is a stray read from a library made for alpha chains; its abundance is not meaningful. V and J are TRBV28 and TRBJ2-7; D remains unclear. The V end was cut by 3 bases, the J end by 7 bases, with 7 bases between. Germline assignment: CDR1 MDHEN and CDR2 SYDVKM. CDR3 size: 11 residues. This chain's CDR3 is CASSFVEEQYF. DNA of the CDR3: TGTGCCAGCAGTTTTGTAGAGGAGCAGTACTTC. Together with reference TRBV28 and TRBJ2-7, the CDR3 gives the full variable domain: DVKVTQSSRYLVKRTGEKVFLECVQDMDHENMFWYRQDPGLGLRLIYFSYDVKMKEKGDIPEGYSVSREKKERFSLILESASTNQTSMYLCASSFVEEQYFGPGTRLTVT.

At least ten counts were recorded for this clonotype. Within a library made for alpha chains, this beta chain is off target, and its count is uninformative. V and J are TRBV30 and TRBJ2-6; the D is unclear. The V gene's germline CDR1 is GTSNPN and CDR2 SVGIG (reference sequence). CDR3 length equals 12 residues. Deletions cut 5 bases from V and 0 bases from J, with 2 bases between. In nucleotides, the CDR3 is TGTGCCTGGTCCTCTGGGGCCAACGTCCTGACTTTC. Its protein is CAWSSGANVLTF. Complete variable domain (other parts from reference TRBV30 and TRBJ2-6): SQTIHQWPATLVQPVGSPLSLECTVEGTSNPNLYWYRQAAGRGLQLLFYSVGIGQISSEVPQNLSASRPQDRQFILSSKKLLLSDSGFYLCAWSSGANVLTFGAGSRLTVL.

In this sample, this clonotype turned up many times. In a library made to pick up alpha chains, this beta chain is a stray read with a size that means little. CDR3 in amino acids: CASIRGTEAFF. CDR3 sequence (DNA): TGTGCCAGCATTAGGGGCACTGAAGCTTTCTTT. The J gene is TRBJ1-1, the V gene TRBV6-5, with D possibly matching TRBD1 (5 bases). The CDR3 extends over 11 amino acids. The germline V gene has CDR1 MNHEY and CDR2 SVGAGI. V was clipped by 7 bases and J by 4 bases, with 7 bases between them.

This clonotype showed up many times. For a library built for alpha chains, this beta chain is a stray read; little rests on its size. V gene TRBV20-1 combines with J gene TRBJ2-3; D gene ambiguous. Germline CDR1 is DFQATT and CDR2 is SNEGSKA (reference sequence). V dropped 1 base and J dropped 2 bases, with 10 bases sitting between them. This CDR3 region has 14 residues. The CDR3 DNA follows: TGCAGTGCTAGAGCGGGCAGGAACACAGATACGCAGTATTTT. Translated: CSARAGRNTDTQYF.

The table lists this clonotype with many counts. A library made for alpha chains picked up this beta chain off target, so its size means little. V usage is TRBV19 and J usage is TRBJ1-2, with 7 bases lining up with TRBD1. Unmatched junction bases numbered 22, after V lost 7 bases and J lost 2 bases. Germline V gene lookup returns CDR1 LNHDA and CDR2 SQIVND (reference sequence). The CDR3 sequence is 19 residues long. The CDR3 here is CASNNLQTLTGLRNYGYTF. CDR3 sequence (DNA): TGTGCCAGTAATAACCTTCAGACCCTGACAGGGTTGCGGAACTATGGCTACACCTTC. Together with reference TRBV19 and TRBJ1-2, the CDR3 gives the full variable domain: DGGITQSPKYLFRKEGQNVTLSCEQNLNHDAMYWYRQDPGQGLRLIYYSQIVNDFQKGDIAEGYSVSREKKESFPLTVTSAQKNPTAFYLCASNNLQTLTGLRNYGYTFGSGTRLTVV.

This clonotype was counted at least ten times. Little can be read into the size of this beta chain, an off-target read in a library designed for alpha chains. V usage is TRBV6-1 and J usage is TRBJ2-1, with 8 bases aligning to TRBD2. Germline CDR1 reads MNHNS; CDR2 reads SASEGT. Trimming took 6 bases from V and 7 from J; bases not matched to a gene: 8. The CDR3 is 14 residues long. The CDR3: CASRRAGAGNEQFF. In DNA form, the CDR3 reads TGTGCCAGCAGACGAGCGGGAGCGGGAAATGAGCAGTTCTTC.

A word on this clonotype: As an off-target read in a library built for alpha chains, this beta chain has a frequency of little significance. The chain employs TRBV27 and TRBJ1-5; D is unclear. Trimming shortened V by 6 bases and J by 3 bases, and 15 bases separated the two germline ends. Germline assignment: CDR1 MNHEY and CDR2 SMNVEV (reference sequence). The CDR3 is made up of 15 amino acids. In DNA form, the CDR3 reads TGTGCCAGCAGAAAGGTGGTGGGTTTCAATCAGCCCCAGCATTTT. Protein sequence: CASRKVVGFNQPQHF.

This clonotype was counted many times. This beta chain was picked up by a library intended for alpha chains and is off target, so its count carries little meaning. The rearrangement uses TRBV5-6 and TRBJ2-1; 10 bases agree with TRBD1. Germline V lookup: CDR1 SGHDT, CDR2 YYEEEE. This CDR3 has 16 amino acids. Trimming took 4 bases from V and 8 from J; bases not matched to a gene: 12. As DNA, the CDR3 is TGTGCCAGCAGCACCGACAGGGGGCGAATACTAGATGAGCAGTTCTTC. This codes for CASSTDRGRILDEQFF.

This clonotype rates as medium-sized (0.01 to 0.1%). Little can be read into the size of this beta chain, an off-target read in a library designed for alpha chains. The chain links TRBV7-8 to TRBJ1-1, with D possibly being TRBD1 (5 bases). Per germline, CDR1 SGHVS and CDR2 FQNEAQ. The length of the CDR3 is 14 residues. V was cut by 5 bases and J by 4 bases, with 14 bases left in between. CDR3 sequence: CASSPGGFGTEAFF. The CDR3 DNA reads as TGTGCCAGCAGCCCTGGGGGGTTCGGCACTGAAGCTTTCTTT.

This clonotype was found many times. This beta chain appears as a stray read in a library generated for alpha chains; its size is not informative. This sequence joins TRBV5-6 and TRBJ2-1, with TRBD2 matching 8 bases. CDR3 length: 16 amino acids. The V gene end was trimmed by 2 bases and the J gene end by 4 bases; junction bases not matched to a gene: 8. Germline-derived CDR1 and CDR2 are SGHDT and YYEEEE. The CDR3 nucleotides are TGTGCCAGCAGCTTAGCGTCGGGCGGGAGGTACAATGAGCAGTTCTTC. Encoded protein: CASSLASGGRYNEQFF.

This clonotype was observed many times. This beta chain appears as a stray read in a library generated for alpha chains; its size is not informative. The V call is TRBV20-1, the J call TRBJ2-5; 14 positions agree with TRBD2. Germline lookup yields CDR1 DFQATT and CDR2 SNEGSKA (reference sequence). With V trimmed by 5 bases and J by 2 bases, 19 bases remained unmatched. The CDR3 spans 20 residues. Here the CDR3 reads CSARQLPRLAGGPRQETQYF. Here the CDR3 DNA reads TGCAGTGCTCGTCAACTCCCTCGACTAGCGGGAGGGCCGAGGCAAGAGACCCAGTACTTC.

This clonotype was detected many times. Because this beta chain is a stray read in a library intended to capture alpha chains, its abundance should not be given much weight. The chain combines TRBV4-1 with TRBJ2-1; 7 bases are a match to TRBD2. Per germline, CDR1 MGHRA and CDR2 YSYEKL. The junction had 4 bases not matched to a gene; V was cut back by 1 base and J by 4 bases. The CDR3 consists of 15 residues. Here the CDR3 reads CASSQVWEGYNEQFF. In DNA form, the CDR3 reads TGCGCCAGCAGCCAAGTGTGGGAGGGGTACAATGAGCAGTTCTTC.

The table lists this clonotype with many counts. One end of the junction is discordant with germline, which a read error may explain. The library was designed around alpha chains, so this beta chain is a stray read whose abundance carries little weight. The chain joins TRBV7-7 to TRBJ2-5; D unclear. CDR1 is SSHAT and CDR2 is FNYEAQ in the germline V gene (reference sequence). CDR3 length: 14 residues. The CDR3 DNA follows: TGTGCTAGCAGCTTAGGACGGCTGCAAGAGACCCAGTACTTC. Protein: CASSLGRLQETQYF.

This clonotype was recorded at least ten times. Within a library made for alpha chains, this beta chain is off target, and its count is uninformative. V gene TRBV9 combines with J gene TRBJ1-1, with D hard to call. The CDR3 runs to 15 residues. Germline lookup yields CDR1 SGDLS and CDR2 YYNGEE. The germline V and J ends were trimmed by 4 bases and 2 bases, with 15 bases remaining between them. The CDR3 bases are TGTGCCAGCAGCTCTTTCGAGAAAGGAAACACTGAAGCTTTCTTT. Protein product: CASSSFEKGNTEAFF.

This clonotype was seen at least ten times. Because the library targeted alpha chains, this beta chain is an off-target read whose size means little. The chain has TRBV10-2 and TRBJ1-5, with D perhaps TRBD1 (6 bases). Trimming took 6 bases from V and 7 from J, leaving 16 bases between them. The germline gives CDR1 WSHSY, CDR2 SAAADI. The CDR3 contains 14 residues. This CDR3 is CASSEKGGTQPQHF. CDR3 bases: TGCGCCAGCAGCGAGAAAGGGGGGACCCAGCCCCAGCATTTT.

Many counts were recorded for this clonotype. This beta chain slipped into a library made for alpha chains as a stray read, so its size is not meaningful. The rearrangement uses TRBV6-6 and TRBJ1-5, with 8 bases fitting TRBD1. The junction had 6 bases not matched to a gene; V was cut back by 7 bases and J by 1 base. Germline loops: CDR1 MNHNY, CDR2 SVGAGI (reference sequence). There are 15 residues in the CDR3. The CDR3 protein is CASTNRQGSNQPQHF. The DNA for the CDR3 is TGTGCCAGCACTAACAGACAGGGGAGCAATCAGCCCCAGCATTTT.